The 17 T cell receptor beta chains given below trace back to one sample, sequenced in a study of early T cells in non-severe SARS-CoV-2 infection. In TCRdb, the 5' RACE reads were re-called with MiXCR into one record per CDR3 protein. The sample gives roughly 72,000 distinct CDR3 sequences, about an eighth of which show up once; around 2.9% is in the top ten. Sequencing used whole blood, obtained at baseline. The receptors originated from an adult who was a healthcare worker with PCR-confirmed SARS-CoV-2 infection or an uninfected control (not recorded which).

This clonotype was seen only a few times. The V and J genes are TRBV6-5 and TRBJ1-1; D is possibly TRBD1 (5 bases). The CDR3 sequence is 13 residues long. Looked up from germline, CDR1 is MNHEY and CDR2 is SVGAGI. V dropped 11 bases and J dropped 1 base, with 14 bases sitting between them. CDR3 nucleotide sequence: TGTGCCGGAAGAAGGGGTGAGAACACTGAAGCTTTCTTT. It specifies CAGRRGENTEAFF.

This clonotype turned up a few times. The rearrangement joins TRBV5-4 to TRBJ1-1, with D maybe TRBD1 (6 bases). V was shortened by 0 bases and J by 4 bases, with 10 bases between the two germline ends. The CDR3 sequence is 14 residues long. From germline, CDR1 is SGHNT and CDR2 YYREEE (reference sequence). The CDR3 loop is CASSLDRAVTEAFF. The CDR3 DNA is TGTGCCAGCAGCTTGGACAGGGCGGTCACTGAAGCTTTCTTT.

This clonotype appeared a few times. The chain uses TRBV6-1 and TRBJ2-1; possible D gene TRBD2, 5 bases. CDR3 size: 14 residues. Trimming cost V 0 bases and J 8 bases, with 11 bases left between them. Germline V CDR1 and CDR2: MNHNS, SASEGT. The CDR3 bases are TGTGCCAGCAGTGAAGCGGGCTGGCGGGATGAGCAGTTCTTC. Translated: CASSEAGWRDEQFF.

The chain combines TRBV20-1 with TRBJ1-5; D may be TRBD1 (6 bases). The V end lost 1 base, the J end lost 6 bases, and 19 bases lay between the germline ends. The CDR3 has 16 residues. Per the germline V gene, CDR1 is DFQATT and CDR2 is SNEGSKA (reference sequence). This CDR3 is CSARVRGRGEGQPQHF. CDR3 in DNA: TGCAGTGCTAGAGTTAGGGGCAGGGGTGAAGGTCAGCCCCAGCATTTT.

This clonotype was observed many times. The chain combines TRBV28 with TRBJ2-3; 15 bases are shared with TRBD2. The CDR3 length is 15 residues. Germline loops: CDR1 MDHEN, CDR2 SYDVKM. CDR3: CAIKAGLAGGYTQYF. CDR3 sequence (DNA): TGTGCGATCAAGGCAGGACTAGCGGGGGGGTATACGCAGTATTTT.

This chain links TRBV28 with TRBJ1-5, with 8 bases matching TRBD1. The CDR3 totals 14 residues. V trimming: 6 bases; J trimming: 7 bases; junction bases outside the gene matches: 8. Germline V gene lookup returns CDR1 MDHEN and CDR2 SYDVKM. The CDR3 loop is CASSLGQGLQPQHF. The CDR3 coding sequence is TGTGCCAGCAGCCTCGGACAGGGCCTACAGCCCCAGCATTTT.

To note about this clonotype: Its ends do not fully match the called genes, so a read error is possible. The chain couples TRBV6-2 or TRBV6-3 to TRBJ2-7; D possibly corresponds to TRBD2 (5 bases). Germline CDR1 and CDR2: MNHEY and SVGEGT. This CDR3 comprises 15 residues. The CDR3 protein is CTSSTSGTLRFEQYF. The CDR3 coding sequence is TGTACCAGCAGTACCAGCGGAACTCTACGTTTTGAGCAGTACTTC.

The chain carries TRBV28 and TRBJ1-4; 11 bases map to TRBD1. The V and J ends lost 6 bases and 0 bases, in that order; junction bases with no gene match: 6. The CDR3 runs to 17 residues. Germline lookup yields CDR1 MDHEN and CDR2 SYDVKM. Here the CDR3 reads CASRPGTGGPTNEKLFF. The CDR3 nucleotides read TGTGCCAGCAGACCCGGGACAGGGGGACCAACTAATGAAAAACTGTTTTTT.

A few counts support this clonotype. The chain employs TRBV6-5 and TRBJ1-4; TRBD1 is a possible D gene (5 bases). Germline V gene data show CDR1 as MNHEY and CDR2 as SVGAGI. The CDR3 contains 15 residues. Trimming stripped 7 bases from V and 5 bases from J, with 17 bases between. Written as DNA, the CDR3 is TGTGCCAGCAAATCACCGGGACGGGGCAATGAAAAACTGTTTTTT. It is translated as CASKSPGRGNEKLFF.

V is TRBV11-2 and J is TRBJ2-3; 14 bases fit TRBD2. Germline V gene lookup returns CDR1 SGHAT and CDR2 FQNNGV. This CDR3 is 17 amino acids long. Trimming removed 5 bases from V and 6 bases from J; junction bases left unmatched: 10. The CDR3 here is CASSPRLAGGKGDTQYF. CDR3 nucleotide sequence: TGTGCCAGCAGCCCCCGACTAGCGGGGGGGAAGGGGGATACGCAGTATTTT. The full variable domain, with the rest looked up from reference TRBV11-2 and TRBJ2-3, is EAGVAQSPRYKIIEKRQSVAFWCNPISGHATLYWYQQILGQGPKLLIQFQNNGVVDDSQLPKDRFSAERLKGVDSTLKIQPAKLEDSAVYLCASSPRLAGGKGDTQYFGPGTRLTVL.

V usage is TRBV5-1 and J usage is TRBJ2-1, with 13 bases matching TRBD2. Germline V gene lookup returns CDR1 SGHRS and CDR2 YFSETQ. The junction had 3 bases not matched to a gene; V was cut back by 4 bases and J by 2 bases. The CDR3 sequence is 16 residues long. DNA for the CDR3: TGCGCCAGCAGCCCCGGGACTAGCGGGACCTACAATGAGCAGTTCTTC. Translated, it gives CASSPGTSGTYNEQFF.

This chain links TRBV11-2 with TRBJ1-2; 7 positions agree with TRBD1. The V and J ends lost 0 bases and 7 bases, in that order; junction bases with no gene match: 2. The germline V gene has CDR1 SGHAT and CDR2 FQNNGV. The length of the CDR3 is 13 residues. CDR3 DNA sequence: TGTGCCAGCAGCTTAGATCACAGGGGTGGCTACACCTTC. This sequence encodes CASSLDHRGGYTF. Looking up the rest from reference TRBV11-2 and TRBJ1-2 gives the full variable domain: EAGVAQSPRYKIIEKRQSVAFWCNPISGHATLYWYQQILGQGPKLLIQFQNNGVVDDSQLPKDRFSAERLKGVDSTLKIQPAKLEDSAVYLCASSLDHRGGYTFGSGTRLTVV.

This clonotype has only one observation. This chain joins TRBV27 and TRBJ2-1; tentative D call: TRBD1 (5 bases). This CDR3 is built from 16 residues. Trimming left V 6 bases short and J 4 bases short, with 19 bases between. Germline V gene lookup returns CDR1 MNHEY and CDR2 SMNVEV (reference sequence). CDR3 nucleotides: TGTGCCAGCAGCCTGGGGCCGGGCCGGCCGTACAATGAGCAGTTCTTC. It encodes CASSLGPGRPYNEQFF.

The genes are TRBV5-1 and TRBJ2-5; D is possibly TRBD1 (7 bases). This CDR3 contains 16 residues. The V end was cut by 5 bases, the J end by 5 bases, with 22 bases between. Germline V gives CDR1 SGHRS, CDR2 YFSETQ. The CDR3 nucleotides read TGCGCCAGCAGATCCCAGGGGGGCTTGTCCGCGGAGACCCAGTACTTC. Its translation is CASRSQGGLSAETQYF.

The chain links TRBV10-3 to TRBJ2-5; D gene unclear. CDR3 length: 12 amino acids. Germline CDR1 reads ENHRY; CDR2 reads SYGVKD. The V end was cut by 8 bases, the J end by 1 base, with 8 bases between. The CDR3 reads CAISDAQETQYF. CDR3 in DNA: TGTGCCATCTCTGACGCCCAAGAGACCCAGTACTTC.

CDR3 sequence reads: CASSQEGASGGTDTQYF. CDR3 coding DNA: TGTGCCAGCAGCCAAGAAGGAGCTAGCGGGGGCACAGATACGCAGTATTTT. V usage is TRBV4-2 and J usage is TRBJ2-3; the match to TRBD2 covers 9 bases. Trimming removed 0 bases from V and 1 base from J; junction bases left unmatched: 5. The CDR3 is 17 residues long. Germline values: CDR1 LGHNA, CDR2 YNFKEQ.

This clonotype has more than one count but fewer than ten. The chain combines TRBV7-8 with TRBJ2-7; the D is unclear. From germline, CDR1 is SGHVS and CDR2 FQNEAQ. Trimming shortened V by 4 bases and J by 1 base, and 11 bases separated the two germline ends. This CDR3 is 14 amino acids long. The DNA of the CDR3 is TGTGCCAGCAGCTCACCTCGGCCGTCCTACGAGCAGTACTTC. It codes for CASSSPRPSYEQYF.